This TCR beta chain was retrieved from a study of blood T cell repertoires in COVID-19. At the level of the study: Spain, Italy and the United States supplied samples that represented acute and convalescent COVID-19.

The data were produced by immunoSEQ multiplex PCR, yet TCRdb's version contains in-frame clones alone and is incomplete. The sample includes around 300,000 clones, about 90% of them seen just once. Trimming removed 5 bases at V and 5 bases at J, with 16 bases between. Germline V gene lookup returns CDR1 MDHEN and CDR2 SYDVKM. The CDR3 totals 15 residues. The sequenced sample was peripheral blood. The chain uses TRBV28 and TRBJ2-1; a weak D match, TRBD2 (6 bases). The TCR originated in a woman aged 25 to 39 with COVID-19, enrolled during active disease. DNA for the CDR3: TGTGCCAGCAGTACGCCGGGGGAGAGGGACAATGAGCAGTTCTTC. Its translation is CASSTPGERDNEQFF.